What follows are 21 T cell receptor beta chains derived from one specimen sequenced in a study of control samples from healthy donors and cancer patients. TCRdb keeps only in-frame clones here, not all; method: immunoSEQ multiplex PCR. Among about 110,000 clones listed, roughly 85% were seen once. Sequenced material: blood. These receptors all come from a woman aged 45-65 years in good health.

This clone was counted once. The rearrangement joins TRBV7-8 to TRBJ1-1; 7 nucleotides agree with TRBD1. V shed 5 bases, J shed 4 bases, and the junction held 4 bases outside the gene matches. Germline values: CDR1 SGHVS, CDR2 FQNEAQ. The CDR3 is made up of 13 amino acids. The CDR3: CASSTGELTEAFF. CDR3 in DNA: TGTGCCAGCAGCACAGGGGAACTCACTGAAGCTTTCTTT.

The chain joins TRBV5-1 to TRBJ1-4; 7 bases are shared with TRBD1. The CDR3 is 14 residues long. Germline V gene data show CDR1 as SGHRS and CDR2 as YFSETQ. The trim removed 4 bases at V and 8 bases at J, leaving 8 bases unmatched. CDR3 amino acids: CASSLDRVEEKLFF. The CDR3 region has the DNA TGCGCCAGCAGCCTAGACAGGGTTGAGGAAAAACTGTTTTTT.

This rearrangement joins TRBV4-2 to TRBJ1-5; 9 bases are a match to TRBD1. J was trimmed by 4 bases and V by 0 bases; bases with no gene match: 13. The germline CDR1 and CDR2 sequences are LGHNA and YNFKEQ. The CDR3 has 19 residues. The CDR3 region is CASSQETGWRTGVNQPQHF. CDR3 nucleotides: TGTGCCAGCAGCCAAGAAACGGGCTGGAGGACAGGGGTGAATCAGCCCCAGCATTTT.

The V gene is TRBV4-2, the J gene TRBJ1-4; D gene unclear. Trimming removed 2 bases at V and 8 bases at J, with 9 bases between. Germline V CDR1 and CDR2: LGHNA, YNFKEQ. The CDR3 covers 13 residues. The CDR3 reads CASSQTVREKLFF. CDR3 nucleotide sequence: TGTGCCAGCAGCCAAACAGTGCGCGAAAAACTGTTTTTT.

The chain links TRBV5-1 to TRBJ1-3; D not resolved. The germline CDR1 and CDR2 sequences are SGHRS and YFSETQ. V was pared by 4 bases and J by 2 bases, with 13 bases between. CDR3 size: 15 residues. The CDR3 DNA reads TGCGCCAGCAGCCCCCGCCTGGGGACTGGAAACACCATATATTTT. Its protein product is CASSPRLGTGNTIYF.

This sequence joins TRBV28 and TRBJ2-3; D ambiguous. The J call may be in error: the DNA end matches TRBJ1-5 better. Germline loops: CDR1 MDHEN, CDR2 SYDVKM. CDR3 length equals 16 residues. CDR3 in DNA: TGTGCCAGCAGTTTTACTAGCCCGGGTCTATCGGATACGCAGCATTTT. Translating gives CASSFTSPGLSDTQHF.

The chain joins TRBV21-1 to TRBJ2-2; the tabulated D call, TRBD2, remains unverified against the DNA. TRBV21-1 is reported as a pseudogene. The CDR3 totals 20 residues. The CDR3 DNA is TGCCCCCGCAGCACGGGGGGCCCGGGGGGAACTAGCGACGGCACCGGGGAGCTGTTTTTT. Translating gives CPRSTGGPGGTSDGTGELFF.

This clone was found many times. The chain employs TRBV11-3 and TRBJ2-7, with 10 bases lining up with TRBD1. The V gene's germline CDR1 is SGHNT and CDR2 YENEEA. CDR3 length: 15 amino acids. With 4 bases clipped from V and 5 bases from J, the junction kept 8 bases outside the gene matches. CDR3 sequence reads: CASSSNTGTGDEQYF. CDR3 coding DNA: TGTGCCAGCAGCTCGAACACCGGGACAGGGGACGAGCAGTACTTC.

Only a few counts were recorded for this clone. The chain employs TRBV5-1 and TRBJ2-5; 9 bases line up with TRBD1. The junction had 6 bases not matched to a gene; V was cut back by 4 bases and J by 5 bases. Germline values: CDR1 SGHRS, CDR2 YFSETQ. This CDR3 has 14 residues. CDR3 sequence (DNA): TGCGCCAGCAGCCGGGACAGGGCCGGGGAGACCCAGTACTTC. It is translated as CASSRDRAGETQYF.

This chain connects TRBV7-8 to TRBJ1-5; 11 positions match TRBD1. V was pared by 3 bases and J by 4 bases, with 8 bases of the junction left unmatched. Germline CDR1 reads SGHVS; CDR2 reads FQNEAQ. This CDR3 region has 17 residues. The CDR3 DNA reads TGTGCCAGCAGCTTCCGGGACAGGGGGATCGGGAATCAGCCCCAGCATTTT. It codes for CASSFRDRGIGNQPQHF.

This clone has a single count. The chain carries TRBV28 and TRBJ1-2, with a tentative D call TRBD1 (6 bases). This CDR3 spans 17 amino acids. V gave up 5 bases and J gave up 0 bases, with 19 bases separating them. The germline CDR1 and CDR2 sequences are MDHEN and SYDVKM. CDR3 nucleotide sequence: TGTGCCAGCAGTATACCGGGACACCTACTTTCTAACTATGGCTACACCTTC. Encoded protein: CASSIPGHLLSNYGYTF.

V usage is TRBV6-6 and J usage is TRBJ1-1, with TRBD1 matching 7 bases. V gave up 6 bases and J gave up 6 bases; unmatched junction bases: 10. Germline loops: CDR1 MNHNY, CDR2 SVGAGI (reference sequence). The CDR3 sequence is 14 residues long. CDR3 sequence reads: CASRPGTARPEAFF. In nucleotides, the CDR3 is TGTGCCAGCAGACCCGGGACAGCTAGACCTGAAGCTTTCTTT.

The gene calls are TRBV10-3 and TRBJ2-3; 8 positions match TRBD2. Per the germline V gene, CDR1 is ENHRY and CDR2 is SYGVKD. The J segment lost 3 bases and the V segment lost 8 bases, leaving 7 bases of the junction unmatched. The CDR3 runs to 14 residues. For the CDR3, the DNA is TGTGCCATCGGGAGCGGGGGAAATACAGATACGCAGTATTTT. It specifies CAIGSGGNTDTQYF.

The chain links TRBV30 to TRBJ2-5, with a weak D call TRBD2 (5 bases). The CDR3 is 13 amino acids. V was shortened by 5 bases and J by 1 base, with 11 bases between the two germline ends. Germline loops: CDR1 GTSNPN, CDR2 SVGIG (reference sequence). CDR3 DNA sequence: TGTGCCTGGGGGCGGGCAGCCCAAGAGACCCAGTACTTC. Translation gives CAWGRAAQETQYF.

The genes are TRBV18 and TRBJ2-7; D ambiguous. Between the trimmed V and J ends, which lost 3 bases and 2 bases, there was a span of 5 bases. There are 12 residues in the CDR3. Germline V gene lookup returns CDR1 KGHSH and CDR2 LQKENI. CDR3 sequence reads: CASSPDPYEQYF. CDR3 nucleotide sequence: TGTGCCAGCTCACCCGACCCCTACGAGCAGTACTTC.

This chain connects TRBV12-1 to TRBJ2-2; TRBD1, the table's D call, was not compared with the DNA. TRBV12-1 is a known pseudogene. The CDR3 length is 13 residues. The CDR3 sequence: CASSLGGTGELFF. The CDR3 DNA sequence: TGTGCCAGCAGCTTAGGGGGCACCGGGGAGCTGTTTTTT.

This sequence joins TRBV7-2 and TRBJ1-3; D perhaps matches TRBD1 (5 bases). Trimming shortened V by 8 bases and J by 0 bases, and 14 bases separated the two germline ends. This CDR3 is built from 15 residues. The germline CDR1 and CDR2 sequences are SGHTA and FQGNSA. The CDR3 DNA reads as TGTGCCAGCCACCGCGAGGGGTACTCTGGAAACACCATATATTTT. It codes for CASHREGYSGNTIYF.

V and J are TRBV27 and TRBJ2-7, with D unclear. Germline values: CDR1 MNHEY, CDR2 SMNVEV (reference sequence). Trimming took off 8 bases at V and 5 bases at J, with 7 bases between the two ends. This CDR3 has 10 amino acids. CDR3 amino acids: CASGRNEQYF. CDR3 coding DNA: TGTGCCAGCGGTAGAAACGAGCAGTACTTC.

J is TRBJ2-1 and V is TRBV6-2 or TRBV6-3; TRBD2 agrees at 11 bases. Looked up from germline, CDR1 is MNHEY and CDR2 is SVGEGT. V lost 4 bases to trimming and J lost 4 bases; unmatched junction nucleotides: 3. The CDR3 is 15 residues long. The CDR3 DNA reads as TGTGCCAGCAGTTCGCTAGCGGGGGGATACAATGAGCAGTTCTTC. This sequence encodes CASSSLAGGYNEQFF.

This clone was counted between two and nine times. V usage is TRBV30 and J usage is TRBJ1-2; D is possibly TRBD1 (5 bases). There are 13 residues in the CDR3. From germline, CDR1 is GTSNPN and CDR2 SVGIG (reference sequence). Trimming cost V 2 bases and J 2 bases, with 9 bases left between them. The CDR3 DNA reads TGTGCCTGGAGTTTTCGACAGAACTATGGCTACACCTTC. Residues: CAWSFRQNYGYTF.

This clone was found a few times. This chain links TRBV14 with TRBJ2-5; TRBD2 agrees at 14 bases. Trimming at V came to 1 base and at J to 5 bases, leaving 6 bases not matched to a gene. Germline-derived CDR1 and CDR2 are SGHDN and FVKESK. The CDR3 is made up of 17 amino acids. For the CDR3, the DNA is TGTGCCAGCAGCCAAGGACTAGCGGGAGGGCCCTCGGAGACCCAGTACTTC. This translates into CASSQGLAGGPSETQYF.